Here is one T cell receptor (beta chain) with its context. The antigen remains unidentified. Method: immunoSEQ multiplex PCR; TCRdb's copy keeps in-frame clones and lacks some. The sample lists approximately 120,000 clones; roughly 93% were seen once. The entry originates in a study of T cell responses to AZD1222 COVID-19 vaccine. Study conclusions and caveats: Most donors were white British and more were female, and clonal diversity was possibly underestimated. The reported proportion of spike-specific TCRs targeting unmutated variant regions was nearly half. Among AZD1222 vaccinees, only five or six were seropositive at baseline.

This CDR3 region has 15 residues. Deletions cut 1 base from V and 9 bases from J, with 14 bases between. Germline CDR1 reads SGHDT; CDR2 reads YYEEEE. Sample: peripheral blood, taken on day 0 of AZD1222 vaccination. This chain connects TRBV5-6 to TRBJ1-6; TRBD1 is a possible D gene (5 bases). The source of this sequence is an adult in good health. The CDR3 bases are TGTGCCAGCAGCTTGCGATCCGGGGACGCTTCACCCCTCCACTTT. Amino acid sequence: CASSLRSGDASPLHF.